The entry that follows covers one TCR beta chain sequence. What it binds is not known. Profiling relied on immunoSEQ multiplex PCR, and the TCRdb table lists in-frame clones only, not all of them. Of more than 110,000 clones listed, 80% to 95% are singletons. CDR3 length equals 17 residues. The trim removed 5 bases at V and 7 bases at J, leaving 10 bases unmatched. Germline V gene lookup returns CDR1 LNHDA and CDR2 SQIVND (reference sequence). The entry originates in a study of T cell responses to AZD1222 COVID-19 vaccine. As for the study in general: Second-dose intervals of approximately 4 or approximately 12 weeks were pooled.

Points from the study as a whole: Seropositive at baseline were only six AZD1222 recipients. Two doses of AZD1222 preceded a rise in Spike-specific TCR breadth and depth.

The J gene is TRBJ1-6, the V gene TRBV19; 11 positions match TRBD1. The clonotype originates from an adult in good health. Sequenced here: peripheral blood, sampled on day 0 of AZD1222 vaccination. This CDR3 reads CASSRPGQGVGNSPLHF. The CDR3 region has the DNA TGTGCCAGTAGTCGCCCGGGACAGGGGGTAGGAAATTCACCCCTCCACTTT.